A single sample is the source of the 7 T cell receptor beta chains below, sequenced in a study of blood T cell repertoires in COVID-19. TCRdb's table, derived via immunoSEQ multiplex PCR, lists solely in-frame clones and lacks some. In the table there are hundreds of thousands of clones, approximately 88% of which are singletons. The sample was peripheral blood. Every receptor here comes from a woman aged 30 to 39 who had recovered from COVID-19.

The rearrangement uses TRBV3-1 (or the pseudogene TRBV3-2) and TRBJ1-5, with D tentatively TRBD1 (5 bases). V lost 2 bases and J 7 bases, leaving 12 bases between the germline ends. CDR3 length: 14 residues. CDR1 LGHDT and CDR2 YNNKEL come from the germline V gene (reference sequence). CDR3 nucleotide sequence: TGTGCCAGCAGCCAACGGGGGGGAGGGCAGCCCCAGCATTTT. This codes for CASSQRGGGQPQHF.

This rearrangement joins TRBV5-6 to TRBJ1-3; the D is unclear. The germline V gene has CDR1 SGHDT and CDR2 YYEEEE. The CDR3 has 15 residues. Trimming shortened V by 4 bases and J by 1 base, and 12 bases separated the two germline ends. The CDR3 is CASSRGEWSGNTIYF. The CDR3 region has the DNA TGTGCCAGCAGCCGGGGTGAGTGGTCTGGAAACACCATATATTTT.

Comment on this clone: Different DNA sequences within this sample yield the same CDR3. The genes are TRBV29-1 and TRBJ1-2; 7 bases align to TRBD1. Germline CDR1 and CDR2: SQVTM and ANQGSEA. CDR3 size: 14 residues. Trimming took 1 base from V and 5 from J; bases not matched to a gene: 7. This chain's CDR3 is CSVEGRGRGYGYTF. The CDR3 region has the DNA TGCAGCGTTGAAGGAAGGGGGCGCGGGTATGGCTACACCTTC.

This rearrangement joins TRBV5-8 to TRBJ1-6; a possible D gene is TRBD1 (5 bases). The length of the CDR3 is 16 residues. Trimming pared 3 bases from V and 10 bases from J, leaving 20 bases between. Germline CDR1 reads SGHTS; CDR2 reads YDEGEE. The CDR3, as DNA: TGTGCCAGCAGCTCCCGAACAACGGGGGTGGGATCACCCCTCCACTTT. As protein: CASSSRTTGVGSPLHF. Drawing the rest from reference TRBV5-8 and TRBJ1-6, the complete variable domain is EAGVTQSPTHLIKTRGQQATLRCSPISGHTSVYWYQQALGLGLQFLLWYDEGEERNRGNFPPRFSGRQFPNYSSELNVNALELEDSALYLCASSSRTTGVGSPLHFGNGTRLTVT.

The J gene is TRBJ2-2, the V gene TRBV9; 9 positions match TRBD2. The CDR3 sequence is 15 residues long. The germline gives CDR1 SGDLS, CDR2 YYNGEE. V lost 6 bases, J lost 3 bases, and 6 bases stayed unmatched. In nucleotides, the CDR3 is TGTGCCAGCAACCAAGCGGGGGGCCACACCGGGGAGCTGTTTTTT. Amino acids: CASNQAGGHTGELFF.

The table lists this clone with a count of one. V usage is TRBV7-2 and J usage is TRBJ2-1, with TRBD2 matching 8 bases. CDR1 is SGHTA and CDR2 is FQGNSA in the germline V gene. J gave up 8 bases and V 7 bases, and 16 bases lay outside the gene matches. This CDR3 contains 16 residues. The CDR3 loop reads CASILYPLAGVDEQFF. CDR3 nucleotide sequence: TGTGCCAGCATCCTTTATCCCCTAGCGGGTGTCGATGAGCAGTTCTTC.

This chain uses TRBV10-3 with TRBJ1-5, with a possible D match to TRBD1 (5 bases). Germline loops: CDR1 ENHRY, CDR2 SYGVKD. Trimming pared 6 bases from V and 0 bases from J, leaving 6 bases between. This CDR3 is 13 amino acids long. The CDR3 bases are TGTGCCATCAGCACAGGTAGCAATCAGCCCCAGCATTTT. Translating it yields CAISTGSNQPQHF.